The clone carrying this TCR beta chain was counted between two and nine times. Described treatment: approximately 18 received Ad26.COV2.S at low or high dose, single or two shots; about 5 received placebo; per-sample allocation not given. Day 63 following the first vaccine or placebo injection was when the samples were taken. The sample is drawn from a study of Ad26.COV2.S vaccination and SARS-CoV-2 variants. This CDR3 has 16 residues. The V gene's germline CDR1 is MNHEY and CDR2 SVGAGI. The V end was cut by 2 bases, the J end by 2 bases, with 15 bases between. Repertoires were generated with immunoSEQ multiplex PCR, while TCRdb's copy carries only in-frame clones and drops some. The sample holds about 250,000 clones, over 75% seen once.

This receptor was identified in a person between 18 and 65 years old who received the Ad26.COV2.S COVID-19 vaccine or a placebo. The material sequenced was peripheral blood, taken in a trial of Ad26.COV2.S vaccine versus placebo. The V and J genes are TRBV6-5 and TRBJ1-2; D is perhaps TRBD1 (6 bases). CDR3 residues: CASSYGSGGPNYGYTF. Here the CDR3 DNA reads TGTGCCAGCAGTTACGGGTCGGGGGGGCCGAACTATGGCTACACCTTC.